The next 32 T cell receptor beta chains were all read from a single sample in a study of cytomegalovirus exposure and HLA in healthy donors. Method: immunoSEQ multiplex PCR; TCRdb's copy keeps in-frame clones and lacks some. The table has 90,000 to 130,000 clones, more than 75% seen once. Sequencing was done on a sample of PBMCs. The receptors stem from a woman aged 25-40 years in good health and CMV-seropositive.

This chain uses TRBV15 with TRBJ2-7; the D is unclear. CDR1 and CDR2 (germline): LNHNV, YYDKDF (reference sequence). The CDR3 covers 14 residues. V lost 5 bases and J 0 bases, leaving 11 bases between the germline ends. The CDR3 region has the DNA TGTGCCACCAGCCTCCTCCCGGTCTCCTACGAGCAGTACTTC. This gives the protein CATSLLPVSYEQYF.

This clone was seen at least ten times. This chain links TRBV30 with TRBJ2-1, with TRBD2 identical over 7 bases. Germline V lookup: CDR1 GTSNPN, CDR2 SVGIG (reference sequence). This CDR3 has 13 amino acids. The V segment lost 5 bases and the J segment 10 bases; nucleotides outside the gene matches: 11. Written as DNA, the CDR3 is TGTGCCTGGGAACCGGGGAGGGGTCAGGAGCAGTTCTTC. As protein: CAWEPGRGQEQFF.

The rearrangement uses TRBV6-1 and TRBJ1-1; TRBD1 matches at 8 bases. The CDR3 loop spans 12 amino acids. Germline V CDR1 and CDR2: MNHNS, SASEGT. Trimming cost V 10 bases and J 5 bases; bases outside gene matches: 6. The CDR3 here is CATDRGSTEAFF. The CDR3 nucleotides are TGTGCCACCGACAGGGGTAGTACTGAAGCTTTCTTT.

The chain has TRBV6-6 and TRBJ2-3; 7 positions match TRBD2. CDR1 is MNHNY and CDR2 is SVGAGI in the germline V gene (reference sequence). V was clipped by 2 bases and J by 2 bases; unmatched bases: 4. The CDR3 sequence is 15 residues long. As DNA, the CDR3 is TGTGCCAGCAGTTACGAGCGGGGCGACACAGATACGCAGTATTTT. Its protein product is CASSYERGDTDTQYF.

The rearrangement links TRBV30 to TRBJ2-1; D may be TRBD2 (6 bases). CDR3 length equals 14 residues. The V and J ends lost 6 bases and 0 bases respectively, with 12 bases between them. CDR1 GTSNPN and CDR2 SVGIG come from the germline V gene (reference sequence). Here the CDR3 DNA reads TGTGCCTGCTTTCGGGGAGGCTCCTACAATGAGCAGTTCTTC. Its translation is CACFRGGSYNEQFF.

This sequence joins TRBV7-2 and TRBJ2-3; D gene uncertain. This CDR3 has 15 amino acids. V lost 8 bases and J lost 2, with 17 bases in between. Germline CDR1 reads SGHTA; CDR2 reads FQGNSA. Here the CDR3 reads CASVALGTNTDTQYF. In DNA form, the CDR3 reads TGTGCCAGCGTCGCCTTGGGCACGAACACAGATACGCAGTATTTT.

This chain joins TRBV25-1 and TRBJ2-5, with TRBD2 identical over 11 bases. This CDR3 is built from 15 residues. Trimming removed 3 bases from V and 9 bases from J; junction bases left unmatched: 9. Germline CDR1 is MGHDK and CDR2 is SYGVNS. The CDR3 DNA follows: TGTGCCAGCAGTGATAGCGGGGGGGCGACATGGGCCCAGTACTTC. Amino acid sequence: CASSDSGGATWAQYF.

J is TRBJ1-1 and V is TRBV19, with 7 bases matching TRBD1. The CDR3 loop spans 15 amino acids. The V gene end was trimmed by 3 bases and the J gene end by 0 bases; junction bases not matched to a gene: 4. CDR1 is LNHDA and CDR2 is SQIVND in the germline V gene (reference sequence). CDR3 residues: CASSIGQAVNTEAFF. The CDR3 DNA reads as TGTGCCAGTAGTATCGGACAGGCTGTGAACACTGAAGCTTTCTTT.

The chain uses TRBV6-6 and TRBJ1-1; a possible D gene is TRBD1 (5 bases). Trimming pared 6 bases from V and 5 bases from J, leaving 16 bases between. Germline lookup yields CDR1 MNHNY and CDR2 SVGAGI (reference sequence). CDR3 length equals 14 residues. In DNA form, the CDR3 reads TGTGCCAGCAGGCTATTAGGACGGGGGACTGAAGCTTTCTTT. Protein sequence: CASRLLGRGTEAFF.

V usage is TRBV5-6 and J usage is TRBJ1-2; no clear D gene. The CDR3 sequence is 16 residues long. Germline values: CDR1 SGHDT, CDR2 YYEEEE. V lost 0 bases and J 7 bases, leaving 19 bases between the germline ends. The CDR3 DNA follows: TGTGCCAGCAGCTTGGCCTGGGAGGCAGCGTTTGGTGGCTACACCTTC. Its translation is CASSLAWEAAFGGYTF. The full variable domain, its missing parts supplied by reference TRBV5-6 and TRBJ1-2, is DAGVTQSPTHLIKTRGQQVTLRCSPKSGHDTVSWYQQALGQGPQFIFQYYEEEERQRGNFPDRFSGHQFPNYSSELNVNALLLGDSALYLCASSLAWEAAFGGYTFGSGTRLTVV.

This clone appeared a single time. The chain carries TRBV7-9 and TRBJ2-6; tentatively, D is TRBD1 (6 bases). Germline V gives CDR1 SEHNR, CDR2 FQNEAQ (reference sequence). The CDR3 totals 17 residues. V lost 8 bases, J lost 0 bases, and 17 bases lay in between. The CDR3 is CASARGTWSSGANVLTF. The CDR3 DNA sequence: TGTGCCAGCGCAAGAGGGACATGGAGCTCTGGGGCCAACGTCCTGACTTTC.

Here the CDR3 DNA reads TGCAGCGTCGCGGCCAGCCAGACCTCCTACGAGCAGTACTTC. The encoded protein is CSVAASQTSYEQYF. The chain uses TRBV29-1 and TRBJ2-7, with no clear D. Trimming removed 6 bases from V and 0 bases from J, with 15 bases in between. The germline gives CDR1 SQVTM, CDR2 ANQGSEA. The CDR3 is 14 amino acids.

This chain uses TRBV7-2 with TRBJ2-3; TRBD2 matches at 10 bases. The trim removed 6 bases at V and 3 bases at J, leaving 9 bases unmatched. Germline CDR1 reads SGHTA; CDR2 reads FQGNSA. This CDR3 has 16 residues. The CDR3 DNA follows: TGTGCCAGCAGTCGAACTAGCGGGGTAGGGACAGATACGCAGTATTTT. It encodes CASSRTSGVGTDTQYF. The whole variable domain, remainder taken from reference TRBV7-2 and TRBJ2-3, is GAGVSQSPSNKVTEKGKDVELRCDPISGHTALYWYRQSLGQGLEFLIYFQGNSAPDKSGLPSDRFSAERTGGSVSTLTIQRTQQEDSAVYLCASSRTSGVGTDTQYFGPGTRLTVL.

The chain recombines TRBV28 with TRBJ2-5, with 11 bases fitting TRBD1. This CDR3 spans 14 amino acids. J was trimmed by 7 bases and V by 2 bases; bases with no gene match: 3. Germline assignment: CDR1 MDHEN and CDR2 SYDVKM. CDR3 in amino acids: CASSLGTGGRTQYF. The DNA of the CDR3 is TGTGCCAGCAGTTTAGGGACAGGGGGTCGGACCCAGTACTTC.

The chain has TRBV12-5 and TRBJ2-3; D might be TRBD2 (7 bases). The ends were cut back, 0 bases at V and 4 bases at J, with 11 bases in the middle. The CDR3 is made up of 15 amino acids. Germline CDR1 is LGHNT and CDR2 is FRNRAP. The CDR3 DNA is TGTGCTAGTGGTTTGGTACGCGGGGGCTCAGATACGCAGTATTTT. It specifies CASGLVRGGSDTQYF.

The V call is TRBV30, the J call TRBJ2-7, with unresolved D. V lost 5 bases and J 5 bases, leaving 7 bases between the germline ends. The CDR3 loop spans 10 amino acids. Germline V CDR1 and CDR2: GTSNPN, SVGIG (reference sequence). CDR3 nucleotides: TGTGCCTGGGGCGGTAACGAGCAGTACTTC. Translation gives CAWGGNEQYF.

The V gene is TRBV28, the J gene TRBJ2-4, with a tentative D call TRBD1 (5 bases). V shed 6 bases and J shed 8 bases, with 29 bases lying between them. CDR1 and CDR2 (germline): MDHEN, SYDVKM. The length of the CDR3 is 18 residues. CDR3 amino acids: CASRSKWYADSNPDIQYF. CDR3 bases: TGTGCCAGCAGATCAAAGTGGTATGCCGACAGTAATCCGGACATTCAGTACTTC. Variable domain in full (rest from reference TRBV28 and TRBJ2-4): DVKVTQSSRYLVKRTGEKVFLECVQDMDHENMFWYRQDPGLGLRLIYFSYDVKMKEKGDIPEGYSVSREKKERFSLILESASTNQTSMYLCASRSKWYADSNPDIQYFGAGTRLSVL.

Here the CDR3 reads CASSRLRIGGKAGNTIYF. DNA of the CDR3: TGTGCCAGCAGCCGCCTTCGGATAGGGGGAAAGGCTGGAAACACCATATATTTT. The rearrangement joins TRBV28 to TRBJ1-3, with D maybe TRBD1 (6 bases). V was trimmed by 6 bases and J by 2 bases, leaving 23 bases between them. CDR1 MDHEN and CDR2 SYDVKM come from the germline V gene. The CDR3 is 18 residues long. Looking up the rest from reference TRBV28 and TRBJ1-3 gives the full variable domain: DVKVTQSSRYLVKRTGEKVFLECVQDMDHENMFWYRQDPGLGLRLIYFSYDVKMKEKGDIPEGYSVSREKKERFSLILESASTNQTSMYLCASSRLRIGGKAGNTIYFGEGSWLTVV.

This sequence joins TRBV28 and TRBJ2-5; D may be TRBD2 (6 bases). This CDR3 contains 15 residues. Germline assignment: CDR1 MDHEN and CDR2 SYDVKM. V was cut by 5 bases and J by 4 bases, with 17 bases left in between. DNA for the CDR3: TGTGCCAGCAGTCGGGACTCGTGGAGGGGAGAGACCCAGTACTTC. Its protein product is CASSRDSWRGETQYF.

The J gene is TRBJ2-7, the V gene TRBV30; the match to TRBD1 covers 8 bases. The V segment lost 3 bases and the J segment 10 bases; nucleotides outside the gene matches: 8. The CDR3 loop spans 12 amino acids. Germline assignment: CDR1 GTSNPN and CDR2 SVGIG (reference sequence). Here the CDR3 reads CAWRPTGGQQYF. The CDR3 DNA sequence: TGTGCCTGGAGGCCCACAGGGGGTCAACAGTACTTC.

The chain recombines TRBV18 with TRBJ2-7, with 14 bases lining up with TRBD2. This CDR3 is built from 17 residues. V trimming: 0 bases; J trimming: 4 bases; junction bases outside the gene matches: 5. Germline CDR1 KGHSH, CDR2 LQKENI. The CDR3 nucleotides are TGTGCCAGCTCACCACCTGGGGGACTAGCGGGAGCGTACGAGCAGTACTTC. Encoded protein: CASSPPGGLAGAYEQYF.

J is TRBJ2-7 and V is TRBV30; D possibly corresponds to TRBD2 (6 bases). Germline V gives CDR1 GTSNPN, CDR2 SVGIG (reference sequence). The germline V and J ends were trimmed by 5 bases and 0 bases, with 11 bases remaining between them. This CDR3 is 13 amino acids long. The CDR3 sequence is CAWVSGSSYEQYF. The CDR3 DNA sequence: TGTGCCTGGGTTAGCGGCAGCTCCTACGAGCAGTACTTC.

The chain links TRBV6-1 to TRBJ2-5, with 13 bases lining up with TRBD2. V was pared by 2 bases and J by 4 bases, with 10 bases of the junction left unmatched. Germline assignment: CDR1 MNHNS and CDR2 SASEGT. The CDR3 loop spans 18 amino acids. The DNA of the CDR3 is TGTGCCAGCAGTGAAAAGACTAGCGGGAGGCCCGCGGGAGAGACCCAGTACTTC. It translates to CASSEKTSGRPAGETQYF.

The chain recombines TRBV6-1 with TRBJ2-3; perhaps TRBD1 as D (5 bases). Trimming shortened V by 5 bases and J by 2 bases, and 8 bases separated the two germline ends. The CDR3 spans 13 residues. Per germline, CDR1 MNHNS and CDR2 SASEGT. CDR3 amino acids: CASSQDNTDTQYF. CDR3 nucleotide sequence: TGTGCCAGCAGTCAGGACAACACAGATACGCAGTATTTT.

The chain recombines TRBV19 with TRBJ1-2; D call uncertain. Trimming shortened V by 3 bases and J by 4 bases, and 12 bases separated the two germline ends. Per germline, CDR1 LNHDA and CDR2 SQIVND (reference sequence). This CDR3 has 14 residues. The CDR3 DNA follows: TGTGCCAGTAGTATGGGAGGACTGATCTATGGCTACACCTTC. Encoded protein: CASSMGGLIYGYTF. The full variable domain, with the rest looked up from reference TRBV19 and TRBJ1-2, is DGGITQSPKYLFRKEGQNVTLSCEQNLNHDAMYWYRQDPGQGLRLIYYSQIVNDFQKGDIAEGYSVSREKKESFPLTVTSAQKNPTAFYLCASSMGGLIYGYTFGSGTRLTVV.

The CDR3 loop is CASSVSDRPLVDYGYTF. DNA for the CDR3: TGTGCCAGCAGCGTGTCGGACAGGCCTCTAGTTGACTATGGCTACACCTTC. The chain recombines TRBV5-6 with TRBJ1-2; 7 nucleotides line up with TRBD1. The length of the CDR3 is 17 residues. Germline CDR1 SGHDT, CDR2 YYEEEE. Trimming took 4 bases from V and 3 from J; bases not matched to a gene: 15.

V gene TRBV6-1 combines with J gene TRBJ2-7; 9 bases are a match to TRBD1. Per germline, CDR1 MNHNS and CDR2 SASEGT. This CDR3 is 15 amino acids long. V lost 6 bases and J lost 0; bases outside the gene matches: 6. This CDR3 reads CASRTQDRGSYEQYF. The DNA for the CDR3 is TGTGCCAGCAGGACCCAGGACAGGGGCTCCTACGAGCAGTACTTC.

On this clone: Other DNA sequences in this sample translate to the same CDR3. The chain uses TRBV5-1 and TRBJ1-2; D not resolved. CDR3 size: 13 residues. Germline V gives CDR1 SGHRS, CDR2 YFSETQ. V lost 0 bases and J lost 2, with 5 bases in between. This CDR3 reads CASSLDSNYGYTF. CDR3 bases: TGCGCCAGCAGCTTGGACAGCAACTATGGCTACACCTTC.

The chain uses TRBV28 and TRBJ2-7; perhaps TRBD1 as D (6 bases). The V gene lost 6 bases and the J gene lost 4 bases, with 19 bases spanning the gap. Per the germline V gene, CDR1 is MDHEN and CDR2 is SYDVKM. This CDR3 region has 15 residues. Written as DNA, the CDR3 is TGTGCCAGCAGCTTGGCCGGGACAAGTCATTACGAGCAGTACTTC. Its translation: CASSLAGTSHYEQYF. Full variable domain (missing parts from reference TRBV28 and TRBJ2-7): DVKVTQSSRYLVKRTGEKVFLECVQDMDHENMFWYRQDPGLGLRLIYFSYDVKMKEKGDIPEGYSVSREKKERFSLILESASTNQTSMYLCASSLAGTSHYEQYFGPGTRLTVT.

The chain employs TRBV4-3 and TRBJ2-2, with a possible D match to TRBD1 (6 bases). Per germline, CDR1 LGHNA and CDR2 YSLEER. V was shortened by 4 bases and J by 8 bases, with 14 bases between the two germline ends. The CDR3 has 14 residues. The CDR3 DNA reads TGCGCCAGCAGCCGGCGACAGGAATCAGGGGAGCTGTTTTTT. Encoded protein: CASSRRQESGELFF.

The rearrangement links TRBV5-4 to TRBJ1-4; weak D call: TRBD1 (5 bases). This CDR3 has 15 amino acids. In germline, CDR1 is SGHNT, CDR2 YYREEE (reference sequence). The V and J ends lost 0 bases and 7 bases respectively, with 13 bases between them. In DNA, the CDR3 is TGTGCCAGCAGCTTGGCCGGGGGGAGGGGTGAAAAACTGTTTTTT. Translated, it gives CASSLAGGRGEKLFF.

As concerns this clone: Distinct nucleotide sequences in the sample also encode this CDR3. The chain has TRBV30 and TRBJ1-5; D is unresolved. The CDR3 spans 13 residues. Trimming removed 1 base at V and 1 base at J, with 5 bases between. CDR1 is GTSNPN, CDR2 SVGIG, per germline (reference sequence). This CDR3 reads CAWSAGSNQPQHF. The CDR3 bases are TGTGCCTGGAGTGCGGGGAGCAATCAGCCCCAGCATTTT.